This TCR beta chain was observed in a study of T cells expressing NK-cell markers. The study, taken as a whole, reports: Expanded NKG2C+ T cell clones had unclear HCMV specificity. CD8+ T cells in a handful of donors included dominant NKG2C+ clonotypes at roughly 1.0-8%. In a handful of donors, these clonotypes also led the CD3+CD56-NKG2C+ fraction.

CDR1 is KGHDR, CDR2 SFDVKD, per germline. The CDR3 spans 13 residues. Notes on this clonotype: Its antigen is still unknown.

For TCR beta, cDNA was produced by 5'RACE template switching with UMIs. TCRdb reprocessed the 5' RACE reads and stores each CDR3 protein as one record, lacking DNA. The table lists 150,000 or so distinct CDR3 sequences. The sequence came from a woman aged 45-65 years in good health. The chain has TRBV24-1 and TRBJ2-5. Sequencing was done on a sample of blood T cells: a sorted CD56 or NKG2C T cell subset, CD4+ or CD8+ T cells, or bulk PBMC T cells (not recorded which). CDR3 sequence: CATSDFGAETQYF.